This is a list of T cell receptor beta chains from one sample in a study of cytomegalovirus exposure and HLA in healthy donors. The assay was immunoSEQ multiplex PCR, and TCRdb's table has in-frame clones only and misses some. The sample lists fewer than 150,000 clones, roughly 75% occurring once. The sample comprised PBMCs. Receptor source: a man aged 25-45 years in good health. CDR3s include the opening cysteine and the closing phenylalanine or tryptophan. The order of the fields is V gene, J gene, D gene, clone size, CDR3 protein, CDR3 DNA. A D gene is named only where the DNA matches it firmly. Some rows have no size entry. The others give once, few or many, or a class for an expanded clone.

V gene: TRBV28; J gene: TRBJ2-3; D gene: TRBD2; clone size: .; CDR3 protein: CASSFGVASGSTDTQYF; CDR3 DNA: TGTGCCAGCAGTTTTGGCGTTGCTAGCGGTAGCACAGATACGCAGTATTTT
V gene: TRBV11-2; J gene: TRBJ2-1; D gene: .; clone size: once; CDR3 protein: CASSLDGTTLGLGEQFF; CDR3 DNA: TGTGCCAGCAGCTTAGACGGGACAACGCTGGGGCTAGGTGAGCAGTTCTTC
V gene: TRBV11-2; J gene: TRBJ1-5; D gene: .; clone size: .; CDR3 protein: CASSLGWPYSNQPQHF; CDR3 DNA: TGTGCCAGCAGCTTAGGATGGCCTTATAGCAATCAGCCCCAGCATTTT
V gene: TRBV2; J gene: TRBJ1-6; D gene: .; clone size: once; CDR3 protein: CATLTGTYNSPLHF; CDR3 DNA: TGTGCCACCCTGACAGGAACTTATAATTCACCCCTCCACTTT
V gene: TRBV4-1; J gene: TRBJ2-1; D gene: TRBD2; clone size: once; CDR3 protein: CASAQRLAGANEQFF; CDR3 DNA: TGCGCCAGCGCACAGAGACTAGCGGGTGCCAATGAGCAGTTCTTC
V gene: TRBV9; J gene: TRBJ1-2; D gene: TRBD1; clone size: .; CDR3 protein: CASSVGQGAVYGYTF; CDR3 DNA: TGTGCCAGCAGCGTGGGACAGGGGGCCGTCTATGGCTACACCTTC
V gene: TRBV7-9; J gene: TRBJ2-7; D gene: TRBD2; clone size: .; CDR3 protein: CASSSTSGRSFEQYF; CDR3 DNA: TGTGCCAGCAGCTCTACTAGCGGGAGGTCGTTCGAGCAGTACTTC
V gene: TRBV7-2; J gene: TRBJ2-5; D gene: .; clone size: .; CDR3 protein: CASSLAGSGETQYF; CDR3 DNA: TGTGCCAGCAGCTTAGCGGGGAGCGGGGAGACCCAGTACTTC
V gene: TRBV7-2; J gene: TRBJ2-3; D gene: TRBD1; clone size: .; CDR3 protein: CASSFIPTQGASLTDTQYF; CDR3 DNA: TGTGCCAGCAGCTTCATCCCTACACAGGGGGCCTCTCTCACAGATACGCAGTATTTT
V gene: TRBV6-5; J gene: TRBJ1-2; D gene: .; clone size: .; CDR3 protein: CASSFRGGNYGYTF; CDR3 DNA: TGTGCCAGCTCCTTTAGGGGTGGGAACTATGGCTACACCTTC
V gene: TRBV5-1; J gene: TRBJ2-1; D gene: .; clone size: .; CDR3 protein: CASSLAGTSEQFF; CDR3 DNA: TGCGCCAGCAGCTTGGCCGGGACATCGGAGCAGTTCTTC
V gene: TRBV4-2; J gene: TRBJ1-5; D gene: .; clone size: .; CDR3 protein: CASSQDVAQPQHF; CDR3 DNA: TGTGCCAGCAGCCAAGATGTGGCTCAGCCCCAGCATTTT
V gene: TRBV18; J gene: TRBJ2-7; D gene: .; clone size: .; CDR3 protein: CASSPVLGGSAYEQYF; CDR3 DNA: TGTGCCAGCTCACCCGTGTTAGGAGGGAGTGCGTACGAGCAGTACTTC
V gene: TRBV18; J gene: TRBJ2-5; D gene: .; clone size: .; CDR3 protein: CASSPLGVVETQYF; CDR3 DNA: TGTGCCAGCTCACCTCTCGGGGTAGTCGAGACCCAGTACTTC
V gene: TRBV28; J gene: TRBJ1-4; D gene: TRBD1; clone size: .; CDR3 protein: CASSSGGEKLFF; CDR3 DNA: TGTGCCAGCAGTTCAGGGGGTGAAAAACTGTTTTTT
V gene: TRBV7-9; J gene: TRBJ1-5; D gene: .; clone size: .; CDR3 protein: CSSSFSDRNQPQHF; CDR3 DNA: TGTTCCAGCAGCTTCTCGGACAGAAATCAGCCCCAGCATTTT
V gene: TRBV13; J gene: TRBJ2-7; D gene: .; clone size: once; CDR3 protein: CASRPWGERPGEQYF; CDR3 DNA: TGTGCCAGCAGGCCCTGGGGGGAGAGACCCGGCGAGCAGTACTTC
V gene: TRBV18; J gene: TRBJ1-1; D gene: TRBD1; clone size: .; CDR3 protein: CASSQQGAYTEAFF; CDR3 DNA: TGTGCCAGCTCCCAACAGGGGGCGTACACTGAAGCTTTCTTT
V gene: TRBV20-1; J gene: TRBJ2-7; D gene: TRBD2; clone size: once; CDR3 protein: CSARGLGEQYF; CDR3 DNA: TGCAGTGCACGGGGACTAGGCGAGCAGTACTTC
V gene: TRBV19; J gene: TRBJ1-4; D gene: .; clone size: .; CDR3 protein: CATRQGSWEKLFF; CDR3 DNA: TGTGCCACCCGGCAGGGGTCTTGGGAAAAACTGTTTTTT
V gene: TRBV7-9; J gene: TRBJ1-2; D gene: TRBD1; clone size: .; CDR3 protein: CSSSPQGKDGYTF; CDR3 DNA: TGTTCCAGCAGCCCACAGGGGAAGGATGGCTACACCTTC
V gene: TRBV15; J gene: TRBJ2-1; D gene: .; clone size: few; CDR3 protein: CATSRDRGNNEQFF; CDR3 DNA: TGTGCCACCAGCAGAGATCGGGGGAACAATGAGCAGTTCTTC
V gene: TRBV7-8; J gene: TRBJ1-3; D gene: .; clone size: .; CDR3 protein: CASSPPGVRSGNTIYF; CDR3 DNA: TGTGCCAGCAGCCCGCCCGGAGTCCGCTCTGGAAACACCATATATTTT
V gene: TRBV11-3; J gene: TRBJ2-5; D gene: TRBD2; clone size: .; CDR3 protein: CASSSRLAQETQYF; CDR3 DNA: TGTGCCAGCAGCTCCCGACTAGCACAAGAGACCCAGTACTTC
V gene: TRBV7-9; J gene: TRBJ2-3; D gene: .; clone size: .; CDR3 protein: CASSLAALMGAVTQYF; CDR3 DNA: TGTGCCAGCAGCTTAGCGGCCCTCATGGGAGCAGTCACGCAGTATTTT
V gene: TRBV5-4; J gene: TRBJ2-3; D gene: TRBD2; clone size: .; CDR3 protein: CASSLTGTSADTQYF; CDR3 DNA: TGTGCCAGCAGCTTGACCGGGACTAGTGCAGATACGCAGTATTTT
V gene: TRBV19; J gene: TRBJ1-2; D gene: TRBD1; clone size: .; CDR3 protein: CASSPDRGKYGYTF; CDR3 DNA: TGTGCCAGTAGTCCCGACAGGGGGAAATATGGCTACACCTTC
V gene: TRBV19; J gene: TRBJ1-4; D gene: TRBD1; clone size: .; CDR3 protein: CASSPSGTGKEKLFF; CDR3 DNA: TGTGCCAGTAGTCCCTCCGGGACAGGGAAAGAAAAACTGTTTTTT
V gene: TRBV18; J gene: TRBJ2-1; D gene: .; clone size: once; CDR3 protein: CASSPPPGNEQFF; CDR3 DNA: TGTGCCAGCTCACCACCCCCAGGCAATGAGCAGTTCTTC
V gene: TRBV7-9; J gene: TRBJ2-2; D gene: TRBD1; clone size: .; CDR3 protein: CASSTLLPGQGAGELFF; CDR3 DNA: TGTGCCAGCAGCACCCTTCTCCCGGGACAGGGGGCCGGGGAGCTGTTTTTT
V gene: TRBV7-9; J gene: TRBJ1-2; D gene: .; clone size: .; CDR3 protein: CASRDRGGYTF; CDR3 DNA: TGTGCCAGCAGGGACAGAGGAGGCTACACCTTC
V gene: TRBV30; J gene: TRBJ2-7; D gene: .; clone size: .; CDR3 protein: CAWSPNYEQYF; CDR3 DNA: TGTGCCTGGAGTCCCAACTACGAGCAGTACTTC
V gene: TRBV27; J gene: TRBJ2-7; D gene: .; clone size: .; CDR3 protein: CASSFRTGFEQYF; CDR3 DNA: TGTGCCAGCAGTTTTCGTACAGGGTTCGAGCAGTACTTC
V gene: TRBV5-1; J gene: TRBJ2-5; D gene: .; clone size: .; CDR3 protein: CASSLNPGSAETQYF; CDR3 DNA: TGCGCCAGCAGCTTGAACCCAGGGTCCGCCGAGACCCAGTACTTC
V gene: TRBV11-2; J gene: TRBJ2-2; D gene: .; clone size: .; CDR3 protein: CASSQSGMNTGELFF; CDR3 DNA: TGTGCCAGCAGCCAGAGCGGTATGAACACCGGGGAGCTGTTTTTT
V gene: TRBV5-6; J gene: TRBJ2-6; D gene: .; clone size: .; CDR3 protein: CASSLAGRGNVLTF; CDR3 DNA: TGTGCCAGCAGCTTGGCGGGCAGGGGCAACGTCCTGACTTTC
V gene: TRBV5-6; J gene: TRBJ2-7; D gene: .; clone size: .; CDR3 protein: CASSSTTGGSVASSYEQYF; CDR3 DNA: TGTGCCAGCAGCTCTACGACAGGAGGTTCGGTGGCGAGCTCCTACGAGCAGTACTTC
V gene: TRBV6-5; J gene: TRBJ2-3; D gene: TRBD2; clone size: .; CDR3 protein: CASRLAGAEDTQYF; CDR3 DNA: TGTGCCAGCAGACTAGCGGGAGCAGAAGATACGCAGTATTTT
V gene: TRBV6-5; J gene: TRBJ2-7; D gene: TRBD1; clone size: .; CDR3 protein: CASSYSSRGRHEQYF; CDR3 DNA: TGTGCCAGCAGTTACTCAAGTAGGGGGCGCCACGAGCAGTACTTC
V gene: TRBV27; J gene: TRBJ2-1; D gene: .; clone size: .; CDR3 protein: CASSWTSGGYNEQFF; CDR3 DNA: TGTGCCAGCAGTTGGACCAGCGGCGGGTACAATGAGCAGTTCTTC
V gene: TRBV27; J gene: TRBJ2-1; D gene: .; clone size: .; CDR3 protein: CASSPGGNEQFF; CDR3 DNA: TGTGCCAGCAGTCCCGGGGGAAATGAGCAGTTCTTC
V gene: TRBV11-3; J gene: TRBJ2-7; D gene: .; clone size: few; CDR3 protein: CASSPKGGASYEQYF; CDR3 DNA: TGTGCCAGCAGCCCAAAAGGCGGGGCGTCCTACGAGCAGTACTTC
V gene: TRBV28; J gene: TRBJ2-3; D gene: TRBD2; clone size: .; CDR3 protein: CASSSPAGVGSLGQYF; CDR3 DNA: TGTGCCAGCAGTTCACCAGCGGGAGTGGGGTCTTTAGGGCAGTATTTT
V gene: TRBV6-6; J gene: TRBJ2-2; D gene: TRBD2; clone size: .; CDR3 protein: CASSPGLAGSTGELFF; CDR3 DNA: TGTGCCAGCAGCCCGGGGCTAGCGGGTTCCACCGGGGAGCTGTTTTTT
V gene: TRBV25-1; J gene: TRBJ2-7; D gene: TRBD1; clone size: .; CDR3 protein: CASKGTATYEQYF; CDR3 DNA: TGTGCCAGCAAAGGGACAGCGACCTACGAGCAGTACTTC
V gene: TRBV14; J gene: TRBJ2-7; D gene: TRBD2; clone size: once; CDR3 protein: CASSQGALAGGYEQYF; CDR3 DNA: TGTGCCAGCAGCCAAGGAGCACTAGCGGGAGGGTACGAGCAGTACTTC
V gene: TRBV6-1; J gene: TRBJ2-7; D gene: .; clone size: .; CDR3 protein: CASSEVHDKYEQYF; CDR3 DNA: TGTGCCAGCAGTGAAGTGCACGACAAGTACGAGCAGTACTTC
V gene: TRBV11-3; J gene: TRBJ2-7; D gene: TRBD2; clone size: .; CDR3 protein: CASSLVAGDPYEQYF; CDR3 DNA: TGTGCCAGCAGCTTAGTAGCGGGAGACCCCTACGAGCAGTACTTC
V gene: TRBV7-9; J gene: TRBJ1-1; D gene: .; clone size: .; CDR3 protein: CASSLGQGNTEAFF; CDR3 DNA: TGTGCCAGCAGCTTAGGGCAGGGGAACACTGAAGCTTTCTTT
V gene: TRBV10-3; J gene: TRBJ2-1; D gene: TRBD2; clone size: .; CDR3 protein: CATSRDYRRNEQFF; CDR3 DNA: TGTGCCACGTCCCGGGACTACAGGCGGAATGAGCAGTTCTTC
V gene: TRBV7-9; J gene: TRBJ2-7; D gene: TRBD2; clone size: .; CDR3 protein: CASSLGGGILAAYF; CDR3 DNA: TGTGCCAGCAGCTTAGGGGGAGGGATACTAGCTGCCTACTTC
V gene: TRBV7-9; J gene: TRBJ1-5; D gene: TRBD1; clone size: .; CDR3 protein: CSSSPSGTGGDQPQHF; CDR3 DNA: TGTTCCAGCAGCCCCTCCGGGACAGGGGGGGATCAGCCCCAGCATTTT
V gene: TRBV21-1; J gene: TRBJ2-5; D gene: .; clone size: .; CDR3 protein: CASSKAHEVLQETQYF; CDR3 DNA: TGTGCCAGCAGCAAAGCGCACGAGGTCCTCCAAGAGACCCAGTACTTC